The clone carrying this TCR beta chain was seen ten or more times. Its antigen is unidentified. This sample stems from a study of T cells in Graves' hyperthyroidism and ophthalmopathy. About the study: Peripheral blood was drawn at first diagnosis, prior to all treatment.

There were TCR beta CDR3 regions amplified from RNA transcripts. Researchers ran a first-round RT-PCR on the TCR CDR3 using the HTBI primer set. MiXCR, applied by TCRdb to the multiplex PCR reads, yields one record per CDR3 protein. The sample includes some 360,000 distinct CDR3 sequences, about 15% of them seen just once. Hyperthyroidism in the patients, aged 18 to 65, was newly diagnosed and under 2 months in duration. The CDR3 covers 13 residues. Germline values: CDR1 MNHNY, CDR2 SVGAGI (reference sequence). Trimming cost V 2 bases and J 4 bases, with 8 bases left between them. Findings of the study overall: Blood shared most expanded thyroid clonotypes above 0.001. Through a model of 13 V-J features, ophthalmopathy was separated from stable hyperthyroidism.

Material: blood. The TCR comes from a woman aged 55-75 years with Graves' hyperthyroidism. This rearrangement joins TRBV6-6 to TRBJ1-1, with a tentative D call TRBD1 (6 bases). The CDR3: CASSYGGGTEAFF. As DNA, the CDR3 is TGTGCCAGCAGTTACGGAGGGGGCACTGAAGCTTTCTTT.